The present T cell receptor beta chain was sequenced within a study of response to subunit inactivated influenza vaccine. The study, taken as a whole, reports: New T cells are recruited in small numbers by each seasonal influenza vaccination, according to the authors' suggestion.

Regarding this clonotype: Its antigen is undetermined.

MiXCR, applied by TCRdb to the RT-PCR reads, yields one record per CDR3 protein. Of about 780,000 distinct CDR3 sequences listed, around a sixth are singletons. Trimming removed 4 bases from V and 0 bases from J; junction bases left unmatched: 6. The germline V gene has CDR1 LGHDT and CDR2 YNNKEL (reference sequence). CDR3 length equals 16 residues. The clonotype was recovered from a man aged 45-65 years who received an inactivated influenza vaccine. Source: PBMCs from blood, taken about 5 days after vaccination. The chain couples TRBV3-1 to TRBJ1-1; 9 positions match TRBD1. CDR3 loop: CASSPTGTGMNTEAFF. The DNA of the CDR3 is TGTGCCAGCAGCCCGACCGGGACAGGGATGAACACTGAAGCTTTCTTT.